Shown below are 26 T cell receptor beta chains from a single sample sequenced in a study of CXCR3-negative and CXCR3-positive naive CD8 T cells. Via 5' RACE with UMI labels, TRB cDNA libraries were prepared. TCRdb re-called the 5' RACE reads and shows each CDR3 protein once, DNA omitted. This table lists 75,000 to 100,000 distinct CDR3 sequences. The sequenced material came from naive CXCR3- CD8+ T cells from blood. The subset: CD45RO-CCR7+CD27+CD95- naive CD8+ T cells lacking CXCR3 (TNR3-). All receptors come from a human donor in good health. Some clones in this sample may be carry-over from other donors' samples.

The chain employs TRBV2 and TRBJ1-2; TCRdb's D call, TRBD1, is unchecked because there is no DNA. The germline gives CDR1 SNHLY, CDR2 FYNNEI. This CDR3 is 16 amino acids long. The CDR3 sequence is CASSAVGQGIDYGYTF.

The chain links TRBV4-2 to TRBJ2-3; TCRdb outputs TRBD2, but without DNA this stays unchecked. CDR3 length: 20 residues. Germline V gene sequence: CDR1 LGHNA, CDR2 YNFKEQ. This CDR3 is CASSQAPRGAGVGGTDTQYF.

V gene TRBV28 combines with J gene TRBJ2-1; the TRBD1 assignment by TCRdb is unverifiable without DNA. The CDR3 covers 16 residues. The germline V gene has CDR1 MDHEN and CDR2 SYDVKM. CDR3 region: CASSPRGLWSYNEQFF.

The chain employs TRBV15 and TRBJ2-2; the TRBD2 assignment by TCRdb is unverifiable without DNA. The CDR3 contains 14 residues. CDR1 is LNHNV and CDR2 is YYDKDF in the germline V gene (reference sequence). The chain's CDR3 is CATRSGRWTGELFF.

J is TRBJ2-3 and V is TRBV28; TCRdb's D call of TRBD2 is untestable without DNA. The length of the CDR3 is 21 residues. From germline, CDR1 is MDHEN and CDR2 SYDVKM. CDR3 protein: CASSLSAPGTSGRSGTDTQYF.

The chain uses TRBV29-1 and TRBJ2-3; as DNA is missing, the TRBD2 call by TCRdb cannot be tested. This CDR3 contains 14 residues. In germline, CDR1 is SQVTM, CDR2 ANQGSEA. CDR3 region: CSVGASGITDTQYF.

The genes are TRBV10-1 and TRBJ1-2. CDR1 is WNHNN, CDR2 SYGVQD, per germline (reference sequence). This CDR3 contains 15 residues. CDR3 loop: CASSETLSSVYGYTF.

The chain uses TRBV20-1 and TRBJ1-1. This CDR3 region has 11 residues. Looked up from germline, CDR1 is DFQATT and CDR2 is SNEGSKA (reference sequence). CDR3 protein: CSARPDTEAFF.

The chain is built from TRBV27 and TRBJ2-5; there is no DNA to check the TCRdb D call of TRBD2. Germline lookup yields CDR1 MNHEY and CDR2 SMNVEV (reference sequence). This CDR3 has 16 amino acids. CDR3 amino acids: CASSEGLAGGEETQYF.

CDR3 loop: CASSPNLGLAGGPYYNEQFF. The chain links TRBV7-9 to TRBJ2-1; TCRdb selects TRBD2, and the lack of DNA leaves this call unchecked. Germline V gene data show CDR1 as SEHNR and CDR2 as FQNEAQ (reference sequence). This CDR3 is built from 20 residues.

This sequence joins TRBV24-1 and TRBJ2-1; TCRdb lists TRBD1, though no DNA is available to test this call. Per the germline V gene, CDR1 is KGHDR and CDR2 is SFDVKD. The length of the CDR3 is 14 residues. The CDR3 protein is CATSDSTGGNEQFF.

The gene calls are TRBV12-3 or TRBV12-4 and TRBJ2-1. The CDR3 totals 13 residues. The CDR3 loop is CASSSIDYNEQFF.

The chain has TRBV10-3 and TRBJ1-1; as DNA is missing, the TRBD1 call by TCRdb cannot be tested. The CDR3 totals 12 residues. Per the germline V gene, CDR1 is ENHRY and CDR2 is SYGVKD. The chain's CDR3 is CAVQGAGTEAFF.

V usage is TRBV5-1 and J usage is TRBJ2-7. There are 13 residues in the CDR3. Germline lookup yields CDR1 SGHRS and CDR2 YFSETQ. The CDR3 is CASSLLSANEQYF.

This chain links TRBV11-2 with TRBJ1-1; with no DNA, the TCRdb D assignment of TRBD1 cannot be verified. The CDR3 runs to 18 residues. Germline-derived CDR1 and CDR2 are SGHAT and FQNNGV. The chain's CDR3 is CASSLYPSPGRVNTEAFF.

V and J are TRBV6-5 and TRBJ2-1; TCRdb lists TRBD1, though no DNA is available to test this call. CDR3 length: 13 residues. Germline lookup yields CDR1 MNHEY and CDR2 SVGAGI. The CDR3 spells CASRAGIYNEQFF.

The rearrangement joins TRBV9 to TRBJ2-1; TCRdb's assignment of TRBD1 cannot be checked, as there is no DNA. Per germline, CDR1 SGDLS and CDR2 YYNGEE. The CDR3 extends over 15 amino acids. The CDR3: CANSASGTNYNEQFF.

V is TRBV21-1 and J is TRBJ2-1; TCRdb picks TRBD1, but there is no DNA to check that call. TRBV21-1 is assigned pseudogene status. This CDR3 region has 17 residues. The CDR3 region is CASKQRQRGPLLDEQFF.

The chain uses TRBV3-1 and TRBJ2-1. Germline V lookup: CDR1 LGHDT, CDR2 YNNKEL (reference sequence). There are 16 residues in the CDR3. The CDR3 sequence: CASSQLPGGYHNEQFF.

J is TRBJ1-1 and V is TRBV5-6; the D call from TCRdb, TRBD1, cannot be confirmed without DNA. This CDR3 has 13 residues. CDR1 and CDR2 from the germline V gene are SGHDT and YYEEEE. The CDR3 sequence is CASSLQSGPEAFF.

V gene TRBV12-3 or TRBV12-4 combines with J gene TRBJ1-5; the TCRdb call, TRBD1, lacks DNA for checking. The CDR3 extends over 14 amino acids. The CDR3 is CASSIRGFDQPQHF.

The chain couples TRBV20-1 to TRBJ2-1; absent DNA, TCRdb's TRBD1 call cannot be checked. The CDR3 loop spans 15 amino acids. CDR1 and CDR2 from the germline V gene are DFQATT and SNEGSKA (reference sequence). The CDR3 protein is CSATVPGQDYNEQFF.

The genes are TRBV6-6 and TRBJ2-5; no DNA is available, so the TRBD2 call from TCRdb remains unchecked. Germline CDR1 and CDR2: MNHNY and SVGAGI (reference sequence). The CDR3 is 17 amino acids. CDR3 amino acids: CASSYSLAGGPQETQYF.

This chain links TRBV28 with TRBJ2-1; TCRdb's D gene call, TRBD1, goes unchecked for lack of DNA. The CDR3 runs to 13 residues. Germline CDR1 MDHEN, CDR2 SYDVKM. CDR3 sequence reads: CASSFGRGNEQFF.

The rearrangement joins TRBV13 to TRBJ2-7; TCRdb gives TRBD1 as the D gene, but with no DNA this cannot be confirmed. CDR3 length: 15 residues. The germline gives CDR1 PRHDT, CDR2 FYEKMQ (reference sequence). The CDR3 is CASSPAGGVPYEQYF.

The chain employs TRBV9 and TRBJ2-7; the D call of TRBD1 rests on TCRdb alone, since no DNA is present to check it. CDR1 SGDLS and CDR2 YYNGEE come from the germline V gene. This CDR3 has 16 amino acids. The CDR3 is CASSVGGTGTSYEQYF.